Listed below are T cell receptor beta chains from one sample, sequenced in a study of T cell changes during pregnancy in multiple sclerosis. Method: immunoSEQ multiplex PCR; TCRdb's copy keeps in-frame clones and lacks some. Of roughly 20,000 clones in the sample, approximately 90% were seen once. The source material was CD8+ T cells from peripheral blood mononuclear cells, sampled in the second trimester of pregnancy. The receptors originated from a female donor in good health, enrolled as a control in a pregnancy study. CDR3s include the opening cysteine and the closing phenylalanine or tryptophan. Fields, in order: clone size, CDR3 length, V gene, J gene, D gene, CDR3 protein, CDR3 DNA. D genes are given only for firm matches. The listing skips clone size in some rows; elsewhere it reads once, few, many or a size class.

.	11	TRBV10-2	TRBJ1-2	.	CASTAGYGYTF	TGCGCCAGCACCGCCGGCTATGGCTACACCTTC
.	13	TRBV6-5	TRBJ2-6	TRBD1	CASRGTAYNVLTF	TGTGCCAGCAGGGGGACAGCATACAACGTCCTGACTTTC
few	15	TRBV19	TRBJ1-1	.	CASSIDDSQNTEAFF	TGTGCCAGTAGTATAGACGACAGTCAAAACACTGAAGCTTTCTTT
.	14	TRBV5-6	TRBJ2-7	.	CASSHPSQGVDVYF	TGTGCCAGCAGCCATCCCTCCCAGGGTGTGGATGTTTACTTC
.	12	TRBV6-6	TRBJ2-7	.	CATGKSLYEQYF	TGTGCCACCGGGAAGTCCCTTTACGAGCAGTACTTC
.	16	TRBV5-1	TRBJ1-1	TRBD1	CASSLRLGTDNTEAFF	TGCGCCAGCAGCTTGCGCCTCGGGACAGACAACACTGAAGCTTTCTTT
.	15	TRBV14	TRBJ2-7	.	CASSQGFTTAYEQYF	TGTGCCAGCAGCCAAGGTTTTACAACCGCCTACGAGCAGTACTTC
once	16	TRBV5-6	TRBJ2-1	.	CASSLAVQGWFNEQFF	TGTGCCAGCAGCTTGGCCGTACAGGGTTGGTTCAATGAGCAGTTCTTC
once	15	TRBV5-6	TRBJ2-3	TRBD2	CASRMLAGVADTQYF	TGTGCCAGCAGAATGCTAGCGGGAGTTGCAGATACGCAGTATTTT
.	14	TRBV28	TRBJ2-1	TRBD1	CASTTRGSYNEQFF	TGTGCCAGCACCACCAGGGGGTCCTACAATGAGCAGTTCTTC
.	14	TRBV7-9	TRBJ1-1	.	CASSFGGRNTEAFF	TGTGCCAGCAGCTTCGGCGGAAGGAACACTGAAGCTTTCTTT
.	13	TRBV7-9	TRBJ1-1	.	CASRSASYTEAFF	TGTGCCAGCCGATCCGCCAGTTACACTGAAGCTTTCTTT
.	18	TRBV1	TRBJ2-3	.	CTSSQDRASGSYPDTQYF	TGCACCAGCAGCCAAGATCGGGCTAGCGGGAGTTATCCAGATACGCAGTATTTT
.	12	TRBV5-1	TRBJ1-2	.	CASRGADYGYTF	TGCGCCAGCAGGGGGGCAGACTATGGCTACACCTTC
.	14	TRBV27	TRBJ2-1	.	CASSLGINYNEQFF	TGTGCCAGCAGTTTAGGCATAAACTACAATGAGCAGTTCTTC
.	13	TRBV5-6	TRBJ2-3	.	CASSLTNTDTQYF	TGTGCCAGCAGCTTGACTAACACAGATACGCAGTATTTT
.	11	TRBV14	TRBJ2-7	.	CASSPAYEQYF	TGTGCCAGCAGCCCCGCCTACGAGCAGTACTTC
once	16	TRBV27	TRBJ1-6	.	CASSLDYPIVNSPLHF	TGTGCCAGCAGTTTAGACTACCCCATTGTTAATTCACCCCTCCACTTT
.	15	TRBV6-4	TRBJ2-1	TRBD2	CASSEASGRADEQFF	TGTGCCAGCAGTGAGGCTAGCGGGAGGGCCGATGAGCAGTTCTTC
few	15	TRBV29-1	TRBJ2-7	.	CSVSGGSGGFYEQYF	TGCAGCGTTTCCGGGGGATCAGGCGGGTTCTACGAGCAGTACTTC
.	14	TRBV27	TRBJ1-1	.	CASSGLLSVGSAFF	TGTGCCAGCAGTGGGCTCCTTTCCGTCGGGAGTGCTTTCTTT
.	17	TRBV7-9	TRBJ1-1	TRBD1	CASSTGTGVVRNTEAFF	TGTGCCAGCAGCACCGGGACAGGGGTGGTTAGGAACACTGAAGCTTTCTTT
.	13	TRBV6-4	TRBJ2-1	TRBD1	CASSDGEGTGEFF	TGTGCCAGCAGTGATGGGGAAGGAACAGGGGAGTTCTTC
.	13	TRBV7-1	TRBJ1-5	.	CASSFTREQPQHF	TGTGCCAGCAGCTTCACGAGGGAACAGCCCCAGCATTTT
.	14	TRBV9	TRBJ2-2	.	CASSVTLYTGELFF	TGTGCCAGCAGCGTTACCCTATATACCGGGGAGCTGTTTTTT
.	18	TRBV7-6	TRBJ2-7	TRBD2	CASSLVVAAERTRPEQYF	TGTGCCAGCAGCTTAGTGGTTGCGGCGGAGAGGACTAGGCCCGAGCAGTACTTC
.	18	TRBV9	TRBJ2-6	.	CASSALGSPVSGANVLTF	TGTGCCAGCAGCGCCCTAGGGAGCCCGGTCTCTGGGGCCAACGTCCTGACTTTC
.	13	TRBV19	TRBJ2-7	.	CASEDSFSYEQYF	TGTGCCAGTGAGGACAGTTTCTCCTACGAGCAGTACTTC
.	18	TRBV5-1	TRBJ2-1	TRBD1	CASSPGQNIRGSYNEQFF	TGCGCCAGCAGCCCGGGACAGAATATTAGGGGCTCCTACAATGAGCAGTTCTTC
.	11	TRBV29-1	TRBJ1-1	.	CSVPLNTEAFF	TGCAGCGTCCCCTTGAACACTGAAGCTTTCTTT
.	15	TRBV27	TRBJ2-3	.	CASSKGTGITDTQYF	TGTGCCAGCAGTAAGGGAACGGGGATCACAGATACGCAGTATTTT
.	18	TRBV18	TRBJ1-2	.	CASSTSPGQGPWDYGYTF	TGTGCCAGCTCGACATCACCTGGGCAGGGGCCCTGGGACTATGGCTACACCTTC
.	15	TRBV4-2	TRBJ2-3	TRBD1	CASSHRTGEADTQYF	TGTGCCAGCAGCCACAGGACAGGGGAAGCAGATACGCAGTATTTT
.	12	TRBV6-1	TRBJ2-3	.	CASTLWTDTQYF	TGTGCCAGCACCCTATGGACAGATACGCAGTATTTT
.	18	TRBV5-1	TRBJ1-5	.	CASSLGPSGGAGNQPQHF	TGCGCCAGCAGCTTGGGGCCTTCGGGGGGCGCGGGCAATCAGCCCCAGCATTTT
.	13	TRBV7-9	TRBJ1-2	TRBD1	CASSPPVDRVHTF	TGTGCCAGCAGCCCTCCAGTGGACAGGGTGCATACCTTC
.	15	TRBV6-1	TRBJ1-2	TRBD1	CASSTHWTGWYGYTF	TGTGCCAGCAGTACCCATTGGACAGGATGGTATGGCTACACCTTC
.	14	TRBV9	TRBJ2-7	.	CASSVGHPEYEQYF	TGTGCCAGCAGCGTGGGACATCCGGAGTACGAGCAGTACTTC
once	13	TRBV2	TRBJ1-2	.	CASPRTGLYGYTF	TGTGCCAGCCCTCGGACTGGCCTCTATGGCTACACCTTC
few	15	TRBV4-2	TRBJ2-3	.	CASSQGGGGADTQYF	TGTGCCAGCAGCCAAGGGGGCGGGGGCGCAGATACGCAGTATTTT
medium-sized	13	TRBV6-5	TRBJ2-7	.	CASSSNLNYEQYF	TGTGCCAGCAGTTCAAACCTAAATTACGAGCAGTACTTC
.	16	TRBV9	TRBJ1-2	.	CASSATPREVALGYTF	TGTGCCAGCAGCGCTACACCCAGAGAGGTGGCCCTGGGCTACACCTTC
.	15	TRBV15	TRBJ2-1	.	CATSISFEGDNEQFF	TGTGCCACCAGCATAAGCTTCGAGGGGGACAATGAGCAGTTCTTC
.	17	TRBV11-2	TRBJ1-3	.	CASSLVGGRLGGNTIYF	TGTGCCAGCAGCTTAGTGGGGGGGCGTCTTGGTGGAAACACCATATATTTT
.	16	TRBV19	TRBJ2-5	TRBD2	CASSIGLAGELETQYF	TGTGCCAGTAGTATCGGTCTAGCGGGAGAGTTAGAGACCCAGTACTTC